These T cell receptor beta chains were read from a single sample in a study of T cell responses to AZD1222 COVID-19 vaccine. Method: immunoSEQ multiplex PCR; TCRdb's copy keeps in-frame clones and lacks some. The table lists approximately 150,000 clones, 80% to 90% of them singletons, with 5.1% in the top ten. The sample was peripheral blood, taken on day 0 of AZD1222 vaccination. The receptors come from an adult in good health. CDR3s include the opening cysteine and the closing phenylalanine or tryptophan.

TRBJ2-5,TRBV9,CASSVGTGTGGLETQYF
TRBJ2-4,TRBV7-9,CASSSEASQNIQYF
TRBJ1-5,TRBV7-2,CASSADKEQPQHF
TRBJ1-1,TRBV7-3,CASSLSRSVNTEAFF
TRBJ1-5,TRBV19,CASRLNSNQPQHF
TRBJ1-6,TRBV6-5,CASRRTDYNSPLHF
TRBJ1-1,TRBV7-7,CASRPWTGMSNTEAFF
TRBJ2-3,TRBV6-4,CASSDGGQGETDTQYF
TRBJ2-5,TRBV28,CASSLVRSRTGGKKTQYF
TRBJ2-3,TRBV21-1,CASSSRDRGRTDTQYF
TRBJ2-7,TRBV29-1,CSVWTASYEQYF
TRBJ1-6,TRBV7-2,CASSFSNSPLHF
TRBJ1-1,TRBV11-2,CASSSPSDRRAFF
TRBJ1-1,TRBV7-9,CASRDQGRNTEAFF
TRBJ2-7,TRBV19,CASGRAGGTYEQYF
TRBJ2-7,TRBV28,CASSLAGYEQYF
TRBJ1-3,TRBV5-4,CASSLEPRGTIYF
TRBJ2-7,TRBV28,CASSLPLGQDEQYF
TRBJ1-1,TRBV28,CASSPAGLSEAFF
TRBJ1-1,TRBV18,CASSPLVGSATEAFF
TRBJ2-1,TRBV10-3,CAISPTGEGTEQFF
TRBJ2-6,TRBV5-8,CASSPGQVAISGANVLTF
TRBJ2-5,TRBV7-9,CASSLSRAQETQYF
TRBJ2-7,TRBV3-1/TRBV3-2,CASSQDSTYEQYF
TRBJ1-2,TRBV5-6,CASSLDTGSIANYGYTF
TRBJ2-1,TRBV6-2/TRBV6-3,CASSYLPPRNEQFF
TRBJ2-3,TRBV5-1,CASSLQIGTDTQYF
TRBJ2-7,TRBV7-2,CASSSQDYTEQYF
TRBJ2-2,TRBV11-3,CASSSLRVTGELFF
TRBJ1-1,TRBV23-1,CASSLLWLNTEAFF
TRBJ2-2,TRBV19,CASRQSTGVLAGELFF